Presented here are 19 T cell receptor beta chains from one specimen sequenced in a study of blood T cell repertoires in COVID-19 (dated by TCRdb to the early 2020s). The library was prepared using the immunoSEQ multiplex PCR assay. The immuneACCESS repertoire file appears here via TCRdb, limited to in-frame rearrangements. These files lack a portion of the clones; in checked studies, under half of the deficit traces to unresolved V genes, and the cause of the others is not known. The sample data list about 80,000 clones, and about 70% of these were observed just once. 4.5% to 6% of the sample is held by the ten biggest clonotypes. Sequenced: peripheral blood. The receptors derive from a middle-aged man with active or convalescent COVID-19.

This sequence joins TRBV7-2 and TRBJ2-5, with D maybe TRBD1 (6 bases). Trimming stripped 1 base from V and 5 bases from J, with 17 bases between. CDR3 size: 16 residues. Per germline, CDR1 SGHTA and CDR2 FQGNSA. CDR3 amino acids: CASSLVEGAGAETQYF. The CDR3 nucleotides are TGTGCCAGCAGCTTAGTTGAGGGTGCAGGGGCGGAGACCCAGTACTTC.

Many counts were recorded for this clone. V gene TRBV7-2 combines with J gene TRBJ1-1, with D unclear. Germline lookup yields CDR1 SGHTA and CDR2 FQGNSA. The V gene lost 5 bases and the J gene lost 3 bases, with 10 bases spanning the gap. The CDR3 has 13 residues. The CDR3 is CASSPGLYTEAFF. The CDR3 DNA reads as TGTGCCAGCAGCCCCGGACTCTACACTGAAGCTTTCTTT.

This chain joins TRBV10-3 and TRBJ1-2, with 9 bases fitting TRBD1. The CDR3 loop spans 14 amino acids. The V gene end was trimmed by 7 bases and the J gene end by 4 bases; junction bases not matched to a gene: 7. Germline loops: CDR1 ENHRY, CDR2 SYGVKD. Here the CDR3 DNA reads TGTGCCATCACTCCGGGACAGGGTACCTATGGCTACACCTTC. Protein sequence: CAITPGQGTYGYTF.

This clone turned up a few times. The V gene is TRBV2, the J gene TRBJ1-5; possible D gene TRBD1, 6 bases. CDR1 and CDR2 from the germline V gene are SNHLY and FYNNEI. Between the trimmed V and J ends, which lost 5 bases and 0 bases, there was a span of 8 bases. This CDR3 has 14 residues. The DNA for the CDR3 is TGTGCCAGCAGTAACAGGGTTAGCAATCAGCCCCAGCATTTT. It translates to CASSNRVSNQPQHF.

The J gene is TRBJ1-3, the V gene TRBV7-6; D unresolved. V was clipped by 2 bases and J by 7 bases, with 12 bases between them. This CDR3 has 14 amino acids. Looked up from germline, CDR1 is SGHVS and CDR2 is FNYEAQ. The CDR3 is CASSLNEGINTIYF. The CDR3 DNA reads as TGTGCCAGCAGCTTAAATGAGGGTATCAACACCATATATTTT.

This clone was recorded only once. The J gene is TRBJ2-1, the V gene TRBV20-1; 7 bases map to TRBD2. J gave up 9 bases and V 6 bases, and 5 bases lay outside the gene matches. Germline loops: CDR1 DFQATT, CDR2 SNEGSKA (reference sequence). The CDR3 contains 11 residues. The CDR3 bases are TGCAGTGCCCAACTAGCGAGTGAGCAGTTCTTC. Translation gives CSAQLASEQFF.

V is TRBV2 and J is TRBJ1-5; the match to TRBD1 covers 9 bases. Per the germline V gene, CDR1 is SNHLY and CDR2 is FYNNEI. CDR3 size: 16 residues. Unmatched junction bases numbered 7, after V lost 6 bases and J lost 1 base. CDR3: CASRQGANESNQPQHF. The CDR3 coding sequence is TGTGCCAGCAGACAGGGGGCTAATGAAAGCAATCAGCCCCAGCATTTT.

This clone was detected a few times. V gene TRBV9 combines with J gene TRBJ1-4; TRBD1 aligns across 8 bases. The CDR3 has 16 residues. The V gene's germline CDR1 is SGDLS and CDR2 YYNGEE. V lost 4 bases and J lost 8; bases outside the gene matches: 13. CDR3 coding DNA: TGTGCCAGCAGCACCCGCGGGGACAGGTTTGGAGAAAAACTGTTTTTT. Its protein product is CASSTRGDRFGEKLFF.

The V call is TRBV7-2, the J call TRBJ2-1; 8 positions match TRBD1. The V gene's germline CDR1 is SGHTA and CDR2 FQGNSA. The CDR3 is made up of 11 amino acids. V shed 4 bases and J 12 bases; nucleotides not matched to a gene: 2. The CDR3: CASSSDRGQFF. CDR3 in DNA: TGTGCCAGCAGCTCCGACAGGGGGCAGTTCTTC.

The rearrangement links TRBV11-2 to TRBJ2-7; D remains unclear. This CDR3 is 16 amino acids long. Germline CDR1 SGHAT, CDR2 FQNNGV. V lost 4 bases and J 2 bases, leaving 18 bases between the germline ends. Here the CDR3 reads CASSSPLYSLTYEQYF. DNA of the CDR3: TGTGCCAGCAGCTCCCCCCTTTATAGTCTTACCTACGAGCAGTACTTC. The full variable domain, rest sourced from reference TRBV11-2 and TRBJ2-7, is EAGVAQSPRYKIIEKRQSVAFWCNPISGHATLYWYQQILGQGPKLLIQFQNNGVVDDSQLPKDRFSAERLKGVDSTLKIQPAKLEDSAVYLCASSSPLYSLTYEQYFGPGTRLTVT.

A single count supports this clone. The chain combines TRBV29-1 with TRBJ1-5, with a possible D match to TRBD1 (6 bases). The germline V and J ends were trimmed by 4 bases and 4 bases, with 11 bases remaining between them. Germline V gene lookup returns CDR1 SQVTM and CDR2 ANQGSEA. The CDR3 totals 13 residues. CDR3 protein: CSVAGDRNQPQHF. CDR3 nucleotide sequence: TGCAGCGTTGCAGGGGATAGAAATCAGCCCCAGCATTTT.

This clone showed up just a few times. CDR3 loop: CASGTTERGTQYF. CDR3 nucleotides: TGTGCTAGTGGCACGACCGAAAGAGGGACCCAGTACTTC. This rearrangement joins TRBV12-5 to TRBJ2-5, with D unclear. V lost 6 bases and J lost 7, with 15 bases in between. This CDR3 has 13 amino acids. The germline V gene encodes CDR1 LGHNT and CDR2 FRNRAP.

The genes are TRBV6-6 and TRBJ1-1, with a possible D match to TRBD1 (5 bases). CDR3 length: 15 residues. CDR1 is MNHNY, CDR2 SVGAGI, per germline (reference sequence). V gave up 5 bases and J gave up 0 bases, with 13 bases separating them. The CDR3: CASSPGGSLNTEAFF. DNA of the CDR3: TGTGCCAGCAGTCCCGGGGGATCTTTGAACACTGAAGCTTTCTTT.

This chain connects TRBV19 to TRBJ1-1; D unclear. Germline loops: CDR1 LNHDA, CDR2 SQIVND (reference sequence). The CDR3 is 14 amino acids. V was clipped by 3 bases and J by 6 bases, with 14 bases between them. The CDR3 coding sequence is TGTGCCAGTAGTATGGGCGGGTCATTCGCTGAAGCTTTCTTT. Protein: CASSMGGSFAEAFF.

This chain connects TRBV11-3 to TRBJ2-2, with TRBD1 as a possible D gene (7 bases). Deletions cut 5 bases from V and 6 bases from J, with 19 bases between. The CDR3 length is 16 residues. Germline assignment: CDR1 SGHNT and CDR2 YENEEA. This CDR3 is CASSTRQGLAAGELFF. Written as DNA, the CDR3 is TGTGCCAGCAGCACCAGACAGGGACTCGCGGCCGGGGAGCTGTTTTTT.

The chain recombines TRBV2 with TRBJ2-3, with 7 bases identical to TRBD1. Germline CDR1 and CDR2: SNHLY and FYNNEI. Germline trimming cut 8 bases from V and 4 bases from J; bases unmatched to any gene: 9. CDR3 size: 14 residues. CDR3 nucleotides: TGTGCCAGCCTCCAAGGGGGCCAGTCAGATACGCAGTATTTT. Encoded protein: CASLQGGQSDTQYF.

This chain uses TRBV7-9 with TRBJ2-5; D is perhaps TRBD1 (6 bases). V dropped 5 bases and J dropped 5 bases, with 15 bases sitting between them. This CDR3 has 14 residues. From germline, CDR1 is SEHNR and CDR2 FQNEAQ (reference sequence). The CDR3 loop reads CASSPGTTGETQYF. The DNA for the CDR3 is TGTGCCAGCAGCCCCGGGACAACTGGGGAGACCCAGTACTTC.

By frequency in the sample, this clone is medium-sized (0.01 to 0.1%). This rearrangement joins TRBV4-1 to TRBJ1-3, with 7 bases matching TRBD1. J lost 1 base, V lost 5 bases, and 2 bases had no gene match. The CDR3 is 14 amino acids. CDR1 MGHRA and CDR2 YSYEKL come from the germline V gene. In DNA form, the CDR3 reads TGCGCCAGCAGCGAGACAGGGTCTGGAAACACCATATATTTT. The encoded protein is CASSETGSGNTIYF.

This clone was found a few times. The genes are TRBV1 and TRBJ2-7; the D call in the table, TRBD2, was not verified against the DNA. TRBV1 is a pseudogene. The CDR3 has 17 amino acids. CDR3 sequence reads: CTPDGNRAWRGPYEQYF. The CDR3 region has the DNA TGCACCCCCGATGGAAACAGGGCGTGGCGGGGGCCCTACGAGCAGTACTTC.